The 23 T cell receptor beta chains given below trace back to one sample, sequenced in a study of blood T cell repertoires in COVID-19. Method: immunoSEQ multiplex PCR; TCRdb's copy keeps in-frame clones and lacks some. The profile shows about 320,000 clones, 85% to 90% of them singletons. Sequences were obtained from PBMCs or T cells enriched from blood (not recorded which). The receptors stem from a woman aged 18 to 35 who had recovered from COVID-19.

V and J are TRBV30 and TRBJ1-1; a weak D match, TRBD1 (5 bases). The CDR3 length is 14 residues. Germline CDR1 is GTSNPN and CDR2 is SVGIG (reference sequence). The V gene lost 4 bases and the J gene lost 2 bases, with 14 bases spanning the gap. CDR3 bases: TGTGCCTGGAACTGGGGCGCAGGAAACACTGAAGCTTTCTTT. As protein: CAWNWGAGNTEAFF.

This clone was observed a few times. This sequence joins TRBV28 and TRBJ1-2; weak D call: TRBD1 (6 bases). V lost 7 bases and J 6 bases, leaving 15 bases between the germline ends. Germline CDR1 MDHEN, CDR2 SYDVKM. The CDR3 loop spans 13 amino acids. In nucleotides, the CDR3 is TGTGCCAGCACCGTTTCGGGGGGCGATGGCTACACCTTC. Translation gives CASTVSGGDGYTF.

The chain joins TRBV25-1 to TRBJ2-4, with 8 nucleotides matching TRBD1. The trim removed 5 bases at V and 4 bases at J, leaving 1 base unmatched. The CDR3 extends over 13 amino acids. CDR1 is MGHDK, CDR2 SYGVNS, per germline. The CDR3 bases are TGTGCCAGCAGTAGACAGGGGAAAAACATTCAGTACTTC. This sequence encodes CASSRQGKNIQYF.

The V call is TRBV5-1, the J call TRBJ2-3, with 7 positions matching TRBD2. CDR1 is SGHRS and CDR2 is YFSETQ in the germline V gene. J was trimmed by 2 bases and V by 1 base; bases with no gene match: 7. The CDR3 is 16 residues long. The CDR3 is CASSLRMGGDTDTQYF. For the CDR3, the DNA is TGCGCCAGCAGCTTGAGAATGGGGGGGGACACAGATACGCAGTATTTT.

This chain uses TRBV5-6 with TRBJ1-2, with 7 bases that match TRBD1. Germline loops: CDR1 SGHDT, CDR2 YYEEEE. The CDR3 sequence is 15 residues long. V dropped 2 bases and J dropped 7; count of bases not matched to a gene: 11. CDR3 amino acids: CASSFFPTGSIGYTF. CDR3 nucleotides: TGTGCCAGCAGCTTTTTTCCGACAGGGTCGATTGGCTACACCTTC.

The CDR3 region has the DNA TGCAGCGTTGGACGATTTCAGGGCCCTGAAGCTTTCTTT. This translates into CSVGRFQGPEAFF. The chain employs TRBV29-1 and TRBJ1-1; D may be TRBD1 (5 bases). CDR1 is SQVTM, CDR2 ANQGSEA, per germline. V was pared by 4 bases and J by 6 bases, with 15 bases between. The CDR3 totals 13 residues.

The chain has TRBV19 and TRBJ1-2; maybe TRBD1 (6 bases). This CDR3 is built from 13 residues. Trimming took off 6 bases at V and 5 bases at J, with 13 bases between the two ends. CDR1 is LNHDA and CDR2 is SQIVND in the germline V gene (reference sequence). CDR3 in amino acids: CASRGDRTYGYTF. In DNA, the CDR3 is TGTGCCAGTAGGGGAGACAGGACTTATGGCTACACCTTC.

The V gene is TRBV28, the J gene TRBJ2-3; 9 positions agree with TRBD2. The CDR3 is 13 amino acids. Losses at the gene ends were 7 bases for V and 5 bases for J; bases not matched to a gene: 4. From germline, CDR1 is MDHEN and CDR2 SYDVKM. The chain's CDR3 is CASTLAGLDTQYF. The CDR3 DNA reads as TGTGCCAGCACCCTAGCGGGATTAGATACGCAGTATTTT. Variable domain in full (rest from reference TRBV28 and TRBJ2-3): DVKVTQSSRYLVKRTGEKVFLECVQDMDHENMFWYRQDPGLGLRLIYFSYDVKMKEKGDIPEGYSVSREKKERFSLILESASTNQTSMYLCASTLAGLDTQYFGPGTRLTVL.

This sequence joins TRBV7-3 and TRBJ1-6, with D possibly TRBD1 on 6 matching bases. Germline values: CDR1 SGHTA, CDR2 FQGTGA. With 5 bases removed from V and 10 bases from J, the gap between germline ends came to 15 bases. The CDR3 loop spans 14 amino acids. The CDR3 DNA reads as TGTGCCAGCAGCGAGGGGGAAGTGAGATCACCCCTCCACTTT. This encodes CASSEGEVRSPLHF.

The rearrangement joins TRBV5-1 to TRBJ1-2; 7 nucleotides match TRBD1. Germline-derived CDR1 and CDR2 are SGHRS and YFSETQ. The CDR3 is 14 amino acids. Germline trimming cut 4 bases from V and 5 bases from J; bases unmatched to any gene: 8. CDR3 protein: CASSAGTEGYGYTF. As DNA, the CDR3 is TGCGCCAGCAGCGCTGGGACAGAAGGATATGGCTACACCTTC.

The count of this clone is one. V gene TRBV14 combines with J gene TRBJ2-5, with unresolved D. The V end was cut by 0 bases, the J end by 0 bases, with 5 bases between. The CDR3 runs to 14 residues. CDR1 SGHDN and CDR2 FVKESK come from the germline V gene. CDR3 loop: CASSQDQYQETQYF. The DNA of the CDR3 is TGTGCCAGCAGCCAAGATCAGTACCAAGAGACCCAGTACTTC. Full variable domain (missing parts from reference TRBV14 and TRBJ2-5): EAGVTQFPSHSVIEKGQTVTLRCDPISGHDNLYWYRRVMGKEIKFLLHFVKESKQDESGMPNNRFLAERTGGTYSTLKVQPAELEDSGVYFCASSQDQYQETQYFGPGTRLLVL.

V usage is TRBV7-2 and J usage is TRBJ1-3; no definite D call. Looked up from germline, CDR1 is SGHTA and CDR2 is FQGNSA. The V end was cut by 3 bases, the J end by 4 bases, with 19 bases between. CDR3 length equals 17 residues. The CDR3 loop is CASSFLVGGLLGNTIYF. The CDR3 region has the DNA TGTGCCAGCAGCTTCCTTGTCGGTGGACTCCTCGGAAACACCATATATTTT.

The chain recombines TRBV30 with TRBJ1-2; 12 nucleotides match TRBD1. The V gene end was trimmed by 5 bases and the J gene end by 0 bases; junction bases not matched to a gene: 4. The germline CDR1 and CDR2 sequences are GTSNPN and SVGIG (reference sequence). CDR3 length: 15 residues. The CDR3 region has the DNA TGTGCCTGGCGGGACAGGGGGCGGTCTAACTATGGCTACACCTTC. Encoded protein: CAWRDRGRSNYGYTF.

The chain links TRBV28 to TRBJ2-7; 8 bases agree with TRBD2. This CDR3 region has 17 residues. Trimming cost V 5 bases and J 2 bases; bases outside gene matches: 14. Germline values: CDR1 MDHEN, CDR2 SYDVKM. DNA of the CDR3: TGTGCCAGCAGTCCTAGCAGCGGGGGCAGTTATACCTACGAGCAGTACTTC. Its translation: CASSPSSGGSYTYEQYF.

V usage is TRBV14 and J usage is TRBJ2-1; D possibly corresponds to TRBD1 (6 bases). This CDR3 region has 13 residues. The germline V and J ends were trimmed by 0 bases and 10 bases, with 10 bases remaining between them. Looked up from germline, CDR1 is SGHDN and CDR2 is FVKESK. In DNA, the CDR3 is TGTGCCAGCAGCCAAGACAGGGGAGAAGAGCAGTTCTTC. Residues: CASSQDRGEEQFF.

The chain links TRBV6-2 or TRBV6-3 to TRBJ2-5; TRBD1 matches at 10 bases. Trimming took 4 bases from V and 2 from J; bases not matched to a gene: 7. The germline CDR1 and CDR2 sequences are MNHEY and SVGEGT. The CDR3 has 16 amino acids. The CDR3 coding sequence is TGTGCCAGCAGTTTAAGGGACAGGGGTCAACAAGAGACCCAGTACTTC. The encoded protein is CASSLRDRGQQETQYF.

The chain is built from TRBV14 and TRBJ1-1, with a tentative D call TRBD1 (5 bases). This CDR3 has 11 residues. V dropped 6 bases and J dropped 7 bases, with 9 bases sitting between them. CDR1 and CDR2 (germline): SGHDN, FVKESK. CDR3 in amino acids: CASRNRFEAFF. For the CDR3, the DNA is TGTGCCAGCAGGAACAGGTTTGAAGCTTTCTTT.

V is TRBV6-5 and J is TRBJ2-2, with D possibly being TRBD1 (8 bases). The V end lost 8 bases, the J end lost 5 bases, and 15 bases lay between the germline ends. Germline loops: CDR1 MNHEY, CDR2 SVGAGI. The CDR3 is 14 amino acids. DNA for the CDR3: TGTGCCAGCCGGACAGGGAGGGAAACCGGGGAGCTGTTTTTT. Protein: CASRTGRETGELFF.

This sequence joins TRBV5-1 and TRBJ2-3; 7 nucleotides agree with TRBD1. Trimming cost V 0 bases and J 4 bases; bases outside gene matches: 5. This CDR3 is built from 15 residues. Germline assignment: CDR1 SGHRS and CDR2 YFSETQ. Here the CDR3 reads CASSLGQGDADTQYF. DNA of the CDR3: TGCGCCAGCAGCTTGGGGCAGGGGGACGCAGATACGCAGTATTTT.

The chain carries TRBV3-1 (or the pseudogene TRBV3-2) and TRBJ2-1; D remains unclear. The germline V and J ends were trimmed by 4 bases and 3 bases, with 7 bases remaining between them. The CDR3 runs 13 residues. Germline V CDR1 and CDR2: LGHDT, YNNKEL (reference sequence). CDR3 region: CASSLELYNEQFF. In DNA form, the CDR3 reads TGTGCCAGCAGCCTTGAACTCTACAATGAGCAGTTCTTC.

V usage is TRBV18 and J usage is TRBJ2-7, with TRBD2 matching 10 bases. The length of the CDR3 is 15 residues. Trimming at V came to 2 bases and at J to 3 bases, leaving 4 bases not matched to a gene. CDR1 and CDR2 (germline): KGHSH, LQKENI. The CDR3 region is CASSPSASGSYEQYF. CDR3 DNA sequence: TGTGCCAGCTCACCATCGGCTAGCGGGAGCTACGAGCAGTACTTC.

The chain is built from TRBV7-3 and TRBJ1-3; 7 bases are a match to TRBD1. V was clipped by 5 bases and J by 2 bases; unmatched bases: 6. The length of the CDR3 is 15 residues. CDR1 SGHTA and CDR2 FQGTGA come from the germline V gene. The CDR3 spells CASSPTGSAGNTIYF. Here the CDR3 DNA reads TGTGCCAGCAGCCCGACAGGGTCAGCTGGAAACACCATATATTTT.

The table lists this clone with a few counts. The V and J genes are TRBV27 and TRBJ1-5; no firm D call. The germline CDR1 and CDR2 sequences are MNHEY and SMNVEV (reference sequence). CDR3 length: 14 amino acids. V shed 2 bases and J shed 0 bases, with 5 bases lying between them. CDR3 coding DNA: TGTGCCAGCAGTTTAGGGAGTAGCAATCAGCCCCAGCATTTT. This sequence encodes CASSLGSSNQPQHF.